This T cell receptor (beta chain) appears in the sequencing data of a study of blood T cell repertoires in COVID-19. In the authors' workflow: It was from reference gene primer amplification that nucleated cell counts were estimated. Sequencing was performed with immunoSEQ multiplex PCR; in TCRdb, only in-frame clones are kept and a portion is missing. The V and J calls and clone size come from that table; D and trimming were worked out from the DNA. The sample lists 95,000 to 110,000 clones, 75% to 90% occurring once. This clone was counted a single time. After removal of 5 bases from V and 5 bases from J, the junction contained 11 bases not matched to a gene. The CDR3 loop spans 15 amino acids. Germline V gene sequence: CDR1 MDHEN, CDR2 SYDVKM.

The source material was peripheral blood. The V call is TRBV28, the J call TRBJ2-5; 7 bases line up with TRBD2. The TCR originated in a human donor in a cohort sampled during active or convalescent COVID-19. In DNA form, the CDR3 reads TGTGCCAGCAGTCCCGGGGGAGGGAGATACGAGACCCAGTACTTC. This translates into CASSPGGGRYETQYF.